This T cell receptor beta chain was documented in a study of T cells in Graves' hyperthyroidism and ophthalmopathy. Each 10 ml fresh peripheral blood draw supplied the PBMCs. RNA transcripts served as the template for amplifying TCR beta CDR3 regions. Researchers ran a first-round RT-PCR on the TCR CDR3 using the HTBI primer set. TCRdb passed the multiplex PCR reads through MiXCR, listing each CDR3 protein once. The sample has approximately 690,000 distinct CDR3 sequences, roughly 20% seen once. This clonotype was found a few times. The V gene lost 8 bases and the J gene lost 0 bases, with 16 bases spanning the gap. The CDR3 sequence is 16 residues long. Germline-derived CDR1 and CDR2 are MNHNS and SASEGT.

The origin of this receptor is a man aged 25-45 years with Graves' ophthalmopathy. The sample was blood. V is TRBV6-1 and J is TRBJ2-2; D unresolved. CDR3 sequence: CASAPGRRPNTGELFF. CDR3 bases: TGTGCCAGCGCACCGGGCAGGCGACCGAACACCGGGGAGCTGTTTTTT.